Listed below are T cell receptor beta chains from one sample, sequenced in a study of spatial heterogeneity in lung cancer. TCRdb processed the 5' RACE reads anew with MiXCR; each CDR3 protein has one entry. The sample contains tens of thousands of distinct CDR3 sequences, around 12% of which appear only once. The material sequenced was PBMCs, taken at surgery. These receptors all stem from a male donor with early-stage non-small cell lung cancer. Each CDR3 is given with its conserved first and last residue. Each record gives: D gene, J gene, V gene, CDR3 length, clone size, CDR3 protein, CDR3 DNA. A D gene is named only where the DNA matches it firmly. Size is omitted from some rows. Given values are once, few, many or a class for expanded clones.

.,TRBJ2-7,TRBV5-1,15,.,CASSTAGSRAYEQYF,TGCGCCAGCAGCACCGCAGGGAGTAGGGCCTACGAGCAGTACTTC
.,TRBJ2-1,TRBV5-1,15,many,CASSFPDRLYNEQFF,TGCGCCAGCAGCTTCCCGGACAGACTATACAATGAGCAGTTCTTC
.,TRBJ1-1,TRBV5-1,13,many,CASSPYPESEAFF,TGCGCCAGCAGCCCATACCCGGAGTCTGAAGCTTTCTTT
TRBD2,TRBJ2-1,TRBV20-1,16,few,CSARDPAGGNYNEQFF,TGCAGTGCTAGAGATCCGGCGGGGGGGAACTACAATGAGCAGTTCTTC
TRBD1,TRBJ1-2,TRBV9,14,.,CASSVGTGSSGYTF,TGTGCCAGCAGCGTAGGGACAGGAAGCAGCGGCTACACCTTC
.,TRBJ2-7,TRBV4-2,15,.,CASSQAGERIFEQYF,TGTGCCAGCAGCCAAGCAGGTGAGCGGATTTTCGAGCAGTACTTC
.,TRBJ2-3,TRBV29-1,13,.,CSVEVGGTDTQYF,TGCAGCGTTGAAGTTGGGGGCACAGATACGCAGTATTTT
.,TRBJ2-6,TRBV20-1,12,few,CSAKTGANVLTF,TGCAGTGCGAAAACTGGGGCCAACGTCCTGACTTTC
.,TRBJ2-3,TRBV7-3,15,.,CASSLFSGSTDTQYF,TGTGCCAGCAGCTTATTCAGCGGTTCCACAGATACGCAGTATTTT
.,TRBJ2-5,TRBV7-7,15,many,CASSLAPDGVETQYF,TGTGCTAGCAGCTTAGCTCCGGACGGTGTGGAGACCCAGTACTTC
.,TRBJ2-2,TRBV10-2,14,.,CASRPDSNTGELFF,TGCGCCAGCAGACCGGACAGTAACACCGGGGAGCTGTTTTTT
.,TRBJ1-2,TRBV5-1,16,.,CASSPGGQGSVYGYTF,TGCGCCAGCAGCCCCGGAGGCCAGGGGAGCGTCTATGGCTACACCTTC
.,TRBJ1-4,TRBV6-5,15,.,CASSYSSGYGEKLFF,TGTGCCAGCAGTTACTCTTCAGGGTACGGTGAAAAACTGTTTTTT
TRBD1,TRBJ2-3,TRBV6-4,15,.,CASSVTGSETDTQYF,TGTGCCAGCAGCGTGACAGGGTCTGAGACAGATACGCAGTATTTT
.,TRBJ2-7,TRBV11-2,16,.,CASSSITGSSSYEQYF,TGTGCCAGCAGCTCCATAACAGGGTCGAGCTCCTACGAGCAGTACTTC
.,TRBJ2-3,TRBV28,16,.,CASSLYELAGTDTQYF,TGTGCCAGCAGTTTGTATGAGCTAGCAGGCACAGATACGCAGTATTTT
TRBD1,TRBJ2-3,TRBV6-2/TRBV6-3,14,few,CASSRQGSTDTQYF,TGTGCCAGCAGTAGACAGGGTAGCACAGATACGCAGTATTTT
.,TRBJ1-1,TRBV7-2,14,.,CASSLGAGTTEAFF,TGTGCCAGCAGCTTAGGGGCAGGTACCACTGAAGCTTTCTTT
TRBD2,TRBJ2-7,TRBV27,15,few,CASSGTSGRSYEQYF,TGTGCCAGCAGTGGGACTAGCGGGCGCTCCTACGAGCAGTACTTC
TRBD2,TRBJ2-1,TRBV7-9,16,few,CASSFQREGRGYEQFF,TGTGCCAGCAGCTTCCAGCGGGAGGGCCGAGGTTATGAGCAGTTCTTC
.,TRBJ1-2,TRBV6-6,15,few,CASSYPGRNPYGYTF,TGTGCCAGCAGTTACCCGGGACGGAACCCTTATGGCTACACCTTC
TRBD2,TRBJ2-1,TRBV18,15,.,CASSQRTSPDNEQFF,TGTGCCAGCTCACAAAGGACTAGCCCTGACAATGAGCAGTTCTTC
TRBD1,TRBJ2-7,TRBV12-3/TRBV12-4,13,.,CASSFGQGAEQYF,TGTGCCAGCAGTTTTGGACAGGGCGCCGAGCAGTACTTC
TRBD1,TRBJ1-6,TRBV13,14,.,CASGLRDRGTPLHF,TGTGCCAGCGGGCTCCGGGACAGGGGTACACCCCTCCACTTT
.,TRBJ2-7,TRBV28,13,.,CASSFGVSYEQYF,TGTGCCAGCAGTTTTGGGGTATCCTACGAGCAGTACTTC
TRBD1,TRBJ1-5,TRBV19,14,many,CASSGQGDNQPQHF,TGTGCCAGTTCGGGACAGGGCGACAATCAGCCCCAGCATTTT
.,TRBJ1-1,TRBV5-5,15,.,CASSLEYRAYTEAFF,TGTGCCAGCAGCTTGGAGTACAGGGCGTACACTGAAGCTTTCTTT
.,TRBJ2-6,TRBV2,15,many,CASRLQASGANVLTF,TGTGCCAGCAGACTCCAGGCCTCTGGGGCCAACGTCCTGACTTTC
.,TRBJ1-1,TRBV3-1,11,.,CASSLNTEAFF,TGTGCCAGCAGCCTTAACACTGAAGCTTTCTTT
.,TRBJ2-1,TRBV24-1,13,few,CATSEPGRSEQFF,TGTGCCACCAGTGAGCCTGGACGGAGTGAGCAGTTCTTC
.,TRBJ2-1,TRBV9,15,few,CASSPSGSSYNEQFF,TGTGCCAGCAGCCCGAGCGGTAGCTCCTACAATGAGCAGTTCTTC
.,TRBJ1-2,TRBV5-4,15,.,CASSGNRDLSYGYTF,TGTGCCAGCAGCGGGAACAGGGATTTAAGCTATGGCTACACCTTC
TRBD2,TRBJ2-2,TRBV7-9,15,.,CASTPSGGFTGELFF,TGTGCCAGCACACCTAGCGGGGGGTTCACCGGGGAGCTGTTTTTT
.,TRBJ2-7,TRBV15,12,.,CATSRVGYEQYF,TGTGCCACCAGCAGAGTCGGGTACGAGCAGTACTTC
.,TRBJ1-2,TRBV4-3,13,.,CASSQAGNYGYTF,TGCGCCAGCAGCCAAGCGGGAAACTATGGCTACACCTTC
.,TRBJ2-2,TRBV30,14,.,CAWRGRPNTGELFF,TGTGCCTGGAGAGGGCGGCCGAACACCGGGGAGCTGTTTTTT
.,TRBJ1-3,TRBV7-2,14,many,CASSLDSRRNTIYF,TGTGCCAGCAGCTTAGATAGTCGGCGAAACACCATATATTTT
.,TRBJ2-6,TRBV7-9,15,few,CASSLAGAGANVLTF,TGTGCCAGCAGCTTAGCGGGGGCTGGGGCCAACGTCCTGACTTTC
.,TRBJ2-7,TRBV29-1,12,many,CSVEDPGDRPYF,TGCAGCGTTGAAGATCCGGGCGACCGACCGTACTTC
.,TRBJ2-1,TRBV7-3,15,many,CASSLGDSTYNEQFF,TGTGCCAGCAGCTTAGGAGACTCAACCTACAATGAGCAGTTCTTC
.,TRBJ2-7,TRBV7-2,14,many,CASSIAHRSYEQYF,TGTGCCAGCAGTATAGCGCATCGTTCCTACGAGCAGTACTTC
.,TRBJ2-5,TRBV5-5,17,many,CASSFTGEWGPQETQYF,TGTGCCAGCAGCTTCACTGGAGAGTGGGGGCCTCAAGAGACCCAGTACTTC
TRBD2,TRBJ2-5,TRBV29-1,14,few,CSVEPGLDQETQYF,TGCAGCGTCGAGCCGGGACTAGACCAAGAGACCCAGTACTTC
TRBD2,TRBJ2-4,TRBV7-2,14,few,CASSPRLAGNIQYF,TGTGCCAGCAGCCCTAGACTAGCGGGAAACATTCAGTACTTC
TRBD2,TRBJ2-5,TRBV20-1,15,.,CSAPPRAGVQETQYF,TGCAGTGCCCCACCCCGAGCGGGGGTCCAAGAGACCCAGTACTTC
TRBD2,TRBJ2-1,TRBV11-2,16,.,CASSLSPGGSYNEQFF,TGTGCCAGCAGTCTAAGTCCGGGGGGGTCCTACAATGAGCAGTTCTTC
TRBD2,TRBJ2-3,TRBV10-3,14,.,CAIRSGATADTQYF,TGTGCCATCAGAAGCGGGGCAACGGCAGATACGCAGTATTTT
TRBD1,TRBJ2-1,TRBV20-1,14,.,CSARTGDSRNEQFF,TGCAGTGCTAGGACAGGGGACAGTAGGAATGAGCAGTTCTTC
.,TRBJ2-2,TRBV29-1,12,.,CSSGSNTGELFF,TGCAGCTCGGGGAGTAACACCGGGGAGCTGTTTTTT
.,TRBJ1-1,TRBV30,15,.,CAWSVRGGTNTEAFF,TGTGCCTGGAGTGTAAGGGGAGGTACGAACACTGAAGCTTTCTTT
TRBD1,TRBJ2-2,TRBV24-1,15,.,CATSEIDRDTGELFF,TGTGCCACCAGTGAAATCGACAGGGACACCGGGGAGCTGTTTTTT